The 30 T cell receptor beta chains below come from one sample, sequenced in a study of shared clonotypes between healthy human individuals. Selected positively for CCR7 and CD45RO-negative, naive CD8 cells excluded terminally differentiated effector memory CD45RA+ cells. Repertoires were generated with immunoSEQ multiplex PCR, while TCRdb's copy carries only in-frame clones and drops some. In the table there are around 600,000 clones, approximately 95% of which are singletons. The material sequenced was naive CD8+ T cells sorted from blood. Source of these receptors: a woman in her thirties in good health.

The chain has TRBV28 and TRBJ2-7; 8 bases match TRBD1. V dropped 6 bases and J dropped 4; count of bases not matched to a gene: 8. This CDR3 spans 14 amino acids. Germline assignment: CDR1 MDHEN and CDR2 SYDVKM. The CDR3 nucleotides read TGTGCCAGCAGGACCGCGGGACAGGCTTACGAGCAGTACTTC. Amino acid sequence: CASRTAGQAYEQYF.

The chain joins TRBV4-1 to TRBJ2-7, with TRBD1 as a possible D gene (5 bases). V lost 8 bases, J lost 3 bases, and 14 bases lay in between. Germline V gene sequence: CDR1 MGHRA, CDR2 YSYEKL. This CDR3 has 13 residues. CDR3 in amino acids: CASSQQGNYEQYF. DNA for the CDR3: TGCGCCAGCTCGCAGCAGGGAAACTACGAGCAGTACTTC.

The chain has TRBV4-1 and TRBJ2-7, with 7 positions matching TRBD2. Germline CDR1 MGHRA, CDR2 YSYEKL. This CDR3 comprises 14 residues. The ends lost 0 bases at V and 7 bases at J; junction bases unmatched: 6. CDR3 DNA sequence: TGCGCCAGCAGCCAAGAGGGACTACTAGTGGAGCAGTACTTC. Translated, it gives CASSQEGLLVEQYF.

The genes are TRBV11-1 and TRBJ2-5; possibly TRBD2 for D (6 bases). Germline loops: CDR1 SGHAT, CDR2 FQDESV (reference sequence). The CDR3 extends over 13 amino acids. Between the trimmed V and J ends, which lost 6 bases and 5 bases, there was a span of 13 bases. CDR3 protein: CASSAAGPETQYF. CDR3 DNA: TGTGCCAGCAGTGCAGCGGGCCCCGAGACCCAGTACTTC.

The J gene is TRBJ2-7, the V gene TRBV2; weak D call: TRBD1 (6 bases). CDR3 length: 14 amino acids. V shed 4 bases and J shed 7 bases, with 17 bases lying between them. CDR1 is SNHLY, CDR2 FYNNEI, per germline. CDR3 in amino acids: CASSGLSGTTEQYF. The CDR3 DNA sequence: TGTGCCAGCAGTGGGCTGAGTGGGACAACAGAGCAGTACTTC.

The chain couples TRBV7-6 to TRBJ2-5; 11 positions agree with TRBD2. The ends lost 3 bases at V and 4 bases at J; junction bases unmatched: 7. The V gene's germline CDR1 is SGHVS and CDR2 FNYEAQ. The CDR3 sequence is 16 residues long. This CDR3 reads CASSFRTSGLTETQYF. CDR3 DNA: TGTGCCAGCAGCTTTAGGACTAGCGGGTTAACAGAGACCCAGTACTTC.

As concerns this clone: The identical CDR3 is also encoded by other nucleotide sequences in the sample. This chain connects TRBV13 to TRBJ2-3; perhaps TRBD1 as D (5 bases). V was shortened by 3 bases and J by 0 bases, with 10 bases between the two germline ends. This CDR3 contains 15 residues. CDR1 is PRHDT and CDR2 is FYEKMQ in the germline V gene (reference sequence). In DNA form, the CDR3 reads TGTGCCAGCAGCTTGGAAGGGGATAGCACAGATACGCAGTATTTT. It codes for CASSLEGDSTDTQYF. The whole variable domain, remainder taken from reference TRBV13 and TRBJ2-3, is AAGVIQSPRHLIKEKRETATLKCYPIPRHDTVYWYQQGPGQDPQFLISFYEKMQSDKGSIPDRFSAQQFSDYHSELNMSSLELGDSALYFCASSLEGDSTDTQYFGPGTRLTVL.

This clone was recorded once. The chain carries TRBV29-1 and TRBJ2-5; D call uncertain. Gene TRBJ2-7 matches the end of the DNA better, so the J call may be wrong. Per the germline V gene, CDR1 is SQVTM and CDR2 is ANQGSEA. The CDR3 length is 16 residues. The CDR3 bases are TGCAGCGTTGTGCGGATGGGGAACGACATTTCCTACGAGCAGTACTTC. Its translation is CSVVRMGNDISYEQYF.

This CDR3 is CASSPQPGRPLEQYF. CDR3 DNA: TGTGCCAGCAGTCCTCAACCGGGACGACCACTCGAGCAGTACTTC. This chain uses TRBV27 with TRBJ2-5; D is tentatively TRBD1 or TRBD2 (5 bases each). The last part of the DNA fits TRBJ2-7 better; the J call may be wrong. Germline V lookup: CDR1 MNHEY, CDR2 SMNVEV (reference sequence). There are 15 residues in the CDR3.

The rearrangement uses TRBV28 and TRBJ1-2; D is unresolved. In germline, CDR1 is MDHEN, CDR2 SYDVKM. This CDR3 is 13 amino acids long. V lost 2 bases to trimming and J lost 4 bases, with 8 bases between them. The CDR3 here is CASSLGRLYGYTF. The CDR3 coding sequence is TGTGCCAGCAGTTTAGGACGGCTCTATGGCTACACCTTC.

Here the CDR3 DNA reads TGTGCCAGCAGTTTATTGGGAGGTGAACCGAAATATGGCTACACCTTC. Protein product: CASSLLGGEPKYGYTF. V gene TRBV27 combines with J gene TRBJ1-2; D uncertain. CDR3 length equals 16 residues. Germline CDR1 and CDR2: MNHEY and SMNVEV (reference sequence). V shed 1 base and J shed 5 bases, with 17 bases lying between them.

V is TRBV27 and J is TRBJ2-5, with 10 bases matching TRBD2. The CDR3 length is 17 residues. CDR1 is MNHEY and CDR2 is SMNVEV in the germline V gene (reference sequence). The J segment lost 0 bases and the V segment lost 6 bases, leaving 10 bases of the junction unmatched. The CDR3: CASSRIGTSAYQETQYF. The CDR3 nucleotides are TGTGCCAGCAGCCGAATCGGGACTAGCGCGTACCAAGAGACCCAGTACTTC.

The chain employs TRBV5-1 and TRBJ2-7, with D maybe TRBD2 (5 bases). The CDR3 has 16 amino acids. The V and J ends lost 0 bases and 2 bases respectively, with 15 bases between them. The germline V gene has CDR1 SGHRS and CDR2 YFSETQ. CDR3 coding DNA: TGCGCCAGCAGCTTGGCCTCGGACTGGCAGACCTACGAGCAGTACTTC. It is translated as CASSLASDWQTYEQYF.

V gene TRBV7-6 combines with J gene TRBJ2-7, with 8 bases matching TRBD1. Germline-derived CDR1 and CDR2 are SGHVS and FNYEAQ. The CDR3 contains 16 residues. Trimming removed 3 bases from V and 4 bases from J; junction bases left unmatched: 11. The CDR3 coding sequence is TGTGCCAGCAGCTTCGCAGGGGGCGGAAGACAATACGAGCAGTACTTC. This gives the protein CASSFAGGGRQYEQYF.

A single count supports this clone. The chain joins TRBV11-2 to TRBJ1-3; D call uncertain. The CDR3 sequence is 13 residues long. Germline values: CDR1 SGHAT, CDR2 FQNNGV. The germline V and J ends were trimmed by 4 bases and 0 bases, with 4 bases remaining between them. CDR3: CASSSFSGNTIYF. CDR3 nucleotide sequence: TGTGCCAGCAGCTCGTTCTCTGGAAACACCATATATTTT.

This clone has just one count. The rearrangement links TRBV7-6 to TRBJ1-4; 7 positions match TRBD1. This CDR3 comprises 13 residues. Germline-derived CDR1 and CDR2 are SGHVS and FNYEAQ. The J segment lost 8 bases and the V segment lost 8 bases, leaving 8 bases of the junction unmatched. DNA for the CDR3: TGTGCCAGCGCCAGGGGGGGCGACGAAAAACTGTTTTTT. This codes for CASARGGDEKLFF.

As concerns this clone: Other DNA sequences in the sample encode the same CDR3. The chain has TRBV27 and TRBJ2-7; weak D call: TRBD2 (6 bases). The CDR3 contains 13 residues. V was clipped by 3 bases and J by 3 bases, with 9 bases between them. The germline gives CDR1 MNHEY, CDR2 SMNVEV (reference sequence). The CDR3 spells CASSLGGFYEQYF. CDR3 DNA sequence: TGTGCCAGCAGTTTGGGGGGTTTCTACGAGCAGTACTTC.

The chain carries TRBV11-2 and TRBJ2-1, with 8 bases matching TRBD2. CDR3 length equals 16 residues. Germline V gene lookup returns CDR1 SGHAT and CDR2 FQNNGV. The trim removed 0 bases at V and 4 bases at J, leaving 5 bases unmatched. Here the CDR3 DNA reads TGTGCCAGCAGCTTAGATGGAGTAGCGGGGTACAATGAGCAGTTCTTC. Translation gives CASSLDGVAGYNEQFF.

The chain employs TRBV28 and TRBJ1-4; 9 positions match TRBD1. The CDR3 loop spans 16 amino acids. V lost 3 bases, J lost 1 base, and 3 bases stayed unmatched. Germline V gene data show CDR1 as MDHEN and CDR2 as SYDVKM. DNA of the CDR3: TGTGCCAGCAGTTTTTACAGGGGGCAAACTAATGAAAAACTGTTTTTT. This encodes CASSFYRGQTNEKLFF.

This clone was seen a single time. The rearrangement uses TRBV5-6 and TRBJ2-2; D remains ambiguous. Germline values: CDR1 SGHDT, CDR2 YYEEEE. CDR3 length: 16 residues. Trimming shortened V by 4 bases and J by 5 bases, and 18 bases separated the two germline ends. CDR3 amino acids: CASSQMSQGGTGELFF. Written as DNA, the CDR3 is TGTGCCAGCAGCCAGATGTCTCAAGGTGGAACCGGGGAGCTGTTTTTT.

CDR3: CAWTLEGRNEQFF. The CDR3 nucleotides are TGTGCCTGGACCCTGGAGGGGCGGAATGAGCAGTTCTTC. The rearrangement joins TRBV30 to TRBJ2-1; the D gene is possibly TRBD2 (6 bases). From germline, CDR1 is GTSNPN and CDR2 SVGIG (reference sequence). The CDR3 contains 13 residues. V lost 4 bases, J lost 7 bases, and 14 bases lay in between. Variable domain in full (rest from reference TRBV30 and TRBJ2-1): SQTIHQWPATLVQPVGSPLSLECTVEGTSNPNLYWYRQAAGRGLQLLFYSVGIGQISSEVPQNLSASRPQDRQFILSSKKLLLSDSGFYLCAWTLEGRNEQFFGPGTRLTVL.

V usage is TRBV6-6 and J usage is TRBJ2-3; 8 bases are shared with TRBD2. Germline-derived CDR1 and CDR2 are MNHNY and SVGAGI (reference sequence). The V and J ends lost 6 bases and 2 bases, in that order; junction bases with no gene match: 4. CDR3 length: 14 amino acids. The chain's CDR3 is CASSPLADTDTQYF. DNA for the CDR3: TGTGCCAGCAGCCCACTAGCGGACACAGATACGCAGTATTTT.

This clone occurred once. The chain links TRBV28 to TRBJ2-3; no clear D gene. Germline V lookup: CDR1 MDHEN, CDR2 SYDVKM. V was clipped by 5 bases and J by 2 bases, with 17 bases between them. The CDR3 extends over 16 amino acids. Written as DNA, the CDR3 is TGTGCCAGCAGTGGGCTATCCAGTCCGAACACAGATACGCAGTATTTT. Translation: CASSGLSSPNTDTQYF.

The V and J genes are TRBV9 and TRBJ2-1, with 7 bases aligning to TRBD2. CDR1 is SGDLS, CDR2 YYNGEE, per germline. The V and J ends lost 2 bases and 5 bases, in that order; junction bases with no gene match: 7. The CDR3 covers 15 residues. CDR3 sequence reads: CASSVKAGINNEQFF. CDR3 DNA sequence: TGTGCCAGCAGCGTTAAAGCGGGAATCAACAATGAGCAGTTCTTC.

Worth noting for this clone: Distinct nucleotide sequences in the sample also encode this CDR3. V and J are TRBV5-4 and TRBJ2-5; D might be TRBD1 (5 bases). Looked up from germline, CDR1 is SGHNT and CDR2 is YYREEE (reference sequence). The CDR3 contains 13 residues. The V gene lost 0 bases and the J gene lost 5 bases, with 8 bases spanning the gap. This chain's CDR3 is CASSLETEETQYF. The CDR3 DNA reads TGTGCCAGCAGCTTGGAGACAGAGGAGACCCAGTACTTC.

This clone was counted once. J is TRBJ2-7 and V is TRBV27; TRBD1 matches 7 bases. Germline CDR1 and CDR2: MNHEY and SMNVEV (reference sequence). V dropped 7 bases and J dropped 0; count of bases not matched to a gene: 3. This CDR3 region has 13 residues. The CDR3 bases are TGTGCCAGCAAAACAGGGGACTCCTACGAGCAGTACTTC. As protein: CASKTGDSYEQYF.

V usage is TRBV19 and J usage is TRBJ2-2, with D tentatively TRBD1 (5 bases). Looked up from germline, CDR1 is LNHDA and CDR2 is SQIVND (reference sequence). The CDR3 runs 17 residues. Between the trimmed V and J ends, which lost 3 bases and 4 bases, there was a span of 18 bases. The CDR3 reads CASSIVGETYITGELFF. As DNA, the CDR3 is TGTGCCAGTAGTATTGTAGGGGAAACGTACATCACCGGGGAGCTGTTTTTT.

The rearrangement links TRBV9 to TRBJ2-1, with D hard to call. Germline lookup yields CDR1 SGDLS and CDR2 YYNGEE. V lost 3 bases and J 0 bases, leaving 13 bases between the germline ends. This CDR3 spans 16 amino acids. CDR3 protein: CASSASWRSSYNEQFF. The DNA of the CDR3 is TGTGCCAGCAGCGCCTCTTGGCGGAGCTCCTACAATGAGCAGTTCTTC.

Written as DNA, the CDR3 is TGTGCCAGCAGCCCACTCCTGACTAGCGTCAACAGGAACATTCAGTACTTC. This gives the protein CASSPLLTSVNRNIQYF. This chain links TRBV11-2 with TRBJ2-4; TRBD2 matches at 8 bases. This CDR3 region has 17 residues. After removal of 5 bases from V and 7 bases from J, the junction contained 16 bases not matched to a gene. Germline CDR1 and CDR2: SGHAT and FQNNGV.

The genes are TRBV11-2 and TRBJ2-1; D is unclear. The CDR3 length is 16 residues. V dropped 5 bases and J dropped 2 bases, with 16 bases sitting between them. The V gene's germline CDR1 is SGHAT and CDR2 FQNNGV. The CDR3 DNA sequence: TGTGCCAGCAGCCCCTGGGTCGATTTAACCTACAATGAGCAGTTCTTC. Protein sequence: CASSPWVDLTYNEQFF.